This TCR beta chain appears in the sequencing data of a study of beta chain features in type 1 diabetes. Of the isolated RNA, all was reverse transcribed, and so the sequenced material was expressed TCRB transcripts. Roughly 3.4 million reads per sample on average were obtained from naive, central memory and regulatory T cell samples. Repertoires were generated with immunoSEQ multiplex PCR, while TCRdb's copy carries only in-frame clones and drops some. Of roughly 300,000 clones in the sample, roughly an eighth were seen once. V lost 5 bases, J lost 4 bases, and 8 bases stayed unmatched. Germline values: CDR1 SEHNR, CDR2 FQNEAQ (reference sequence). The CDR3 is 16 residues long. As for this clone: Its antigen is not known.

Study conclusions and caveats: Patients with Type 1 diabetes showed moderately but significantly shorter TCRB CDR3s in all four CD4+ subsets.

The sequence was obtained from a man aged 30-40 years with type 1 diabetes. The chain couples TRBV7-9 to TRBJ2-2; 9 bases are shared with TRBD2. Sequencing was carried out using naive CD4+ T cells from blood. The CDR3 is CASSGRTSASTGELFF. The CDR3 coding sequence is TGTGCCAGCAGCGGACGGACTAGCGCCAGCACCGGGGAGCTGTTTTTT.